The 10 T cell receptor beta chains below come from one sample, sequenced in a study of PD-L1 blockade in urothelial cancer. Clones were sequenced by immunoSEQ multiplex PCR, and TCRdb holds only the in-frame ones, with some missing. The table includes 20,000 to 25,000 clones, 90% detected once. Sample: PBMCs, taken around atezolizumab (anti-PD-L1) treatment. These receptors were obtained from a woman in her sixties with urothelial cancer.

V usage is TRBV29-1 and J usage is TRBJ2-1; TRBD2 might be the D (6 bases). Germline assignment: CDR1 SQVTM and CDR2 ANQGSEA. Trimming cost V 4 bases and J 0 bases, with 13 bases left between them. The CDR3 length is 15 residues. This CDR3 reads CSVGVRGRSYNEQFF. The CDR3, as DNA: TGCAGCGTTGGAGTGCGGGGCCGCTCCTACAATGAGCAGTTCTTC.

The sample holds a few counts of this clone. CDR3 sequence (DNA): TGCGCCAGCAGCCAACTCCTGTTGGACAGTAATAACTATGGCTACACCTTC. Translation: CASSQLLLDSNNYGYTF. V gene TRBV4-1 combines with J gene TRBJ1-2, with a possible D match to TRBD1 (6 bases). From germline, CDR1 is MGHRA and CDR2 YSYEKL. This CDR3 is built from 17 residues. The V gene lost 2 bases and the J gene lost 1 base, with 17 bases spanning the gap.

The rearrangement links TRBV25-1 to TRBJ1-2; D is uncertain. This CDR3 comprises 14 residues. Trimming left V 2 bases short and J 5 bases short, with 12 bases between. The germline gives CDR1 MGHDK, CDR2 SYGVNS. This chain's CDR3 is CASSEGGRFYGYTF. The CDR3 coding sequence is TGTGCCAGCAGTGAAGGAGGCCGGTTTTATGGCTACACCTTC.

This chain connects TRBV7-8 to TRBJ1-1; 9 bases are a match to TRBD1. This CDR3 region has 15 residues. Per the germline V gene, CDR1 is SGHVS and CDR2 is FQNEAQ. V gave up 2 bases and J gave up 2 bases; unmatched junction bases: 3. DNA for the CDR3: TGTGCCAGCAGCTTATACAGGGGGCTTAACACTGAAGCTTTCTTT. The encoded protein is CASSLYRGLNTEAFF.

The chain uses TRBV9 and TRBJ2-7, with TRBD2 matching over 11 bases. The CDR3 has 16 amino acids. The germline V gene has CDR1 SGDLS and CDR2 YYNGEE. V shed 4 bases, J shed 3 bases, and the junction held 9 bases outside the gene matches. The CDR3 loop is CASSPSGTSGIYEQYF. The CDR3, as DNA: TGTGCCAGCAGCCCCTCCGGGACTAGCGGTATCTACGAGCAGTACTTC.

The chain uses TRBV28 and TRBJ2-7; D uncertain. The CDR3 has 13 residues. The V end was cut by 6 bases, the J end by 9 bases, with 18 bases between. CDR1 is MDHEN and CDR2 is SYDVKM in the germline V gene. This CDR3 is CASSQVSFGRQYF. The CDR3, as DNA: TGTGCCAGCAGCCAGGTGTCCTTTGGCCGGCAGTACTTC.

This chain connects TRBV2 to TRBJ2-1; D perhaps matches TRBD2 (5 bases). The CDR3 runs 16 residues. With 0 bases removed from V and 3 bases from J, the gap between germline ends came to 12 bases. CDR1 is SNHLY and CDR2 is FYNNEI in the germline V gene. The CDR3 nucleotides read TGTGCCAGCAGTGAAGCAGGAGCGGTGATCTACAATGAGCAGTTCTTC. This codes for CASSEAGAVIYNEQFF.

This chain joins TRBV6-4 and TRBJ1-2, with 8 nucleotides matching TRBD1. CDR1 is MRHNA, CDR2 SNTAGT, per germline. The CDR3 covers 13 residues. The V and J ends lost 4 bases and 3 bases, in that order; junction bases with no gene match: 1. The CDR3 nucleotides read TGTGCCAGCAGTGCGGACAGGGACTATGGCTACACCTTC. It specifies CASSADRDYGYTF.

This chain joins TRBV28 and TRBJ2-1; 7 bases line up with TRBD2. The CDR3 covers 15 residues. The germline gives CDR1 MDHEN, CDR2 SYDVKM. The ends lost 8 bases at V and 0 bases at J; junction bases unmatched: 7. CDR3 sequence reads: CASGAGGSSYNEQFF. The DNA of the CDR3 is TGTGCCAGCGGAGCGGGCGGGAGCTCCTACAATGAGCAGTTCTTC. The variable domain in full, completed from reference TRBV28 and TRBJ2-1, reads DVKVTQSSRYLVKRTGEKVFLECVQDMDHENMFWYRQDPGLGLRLIYFSYDVKMKEKGDIPEGYSVSREKKERFSLILESASTNQTSMYLCASGAGGSSYNEQFFGPGTRLTVL.

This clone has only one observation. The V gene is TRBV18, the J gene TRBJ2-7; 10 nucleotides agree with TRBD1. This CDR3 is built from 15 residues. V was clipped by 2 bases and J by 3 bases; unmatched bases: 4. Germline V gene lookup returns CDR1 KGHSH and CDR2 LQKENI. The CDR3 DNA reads TGTGCCAGCTCACCAGGGACAGGGGTGTTCTACGAGCAGTACTTC. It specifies CASSPGTGVFYEQYF.